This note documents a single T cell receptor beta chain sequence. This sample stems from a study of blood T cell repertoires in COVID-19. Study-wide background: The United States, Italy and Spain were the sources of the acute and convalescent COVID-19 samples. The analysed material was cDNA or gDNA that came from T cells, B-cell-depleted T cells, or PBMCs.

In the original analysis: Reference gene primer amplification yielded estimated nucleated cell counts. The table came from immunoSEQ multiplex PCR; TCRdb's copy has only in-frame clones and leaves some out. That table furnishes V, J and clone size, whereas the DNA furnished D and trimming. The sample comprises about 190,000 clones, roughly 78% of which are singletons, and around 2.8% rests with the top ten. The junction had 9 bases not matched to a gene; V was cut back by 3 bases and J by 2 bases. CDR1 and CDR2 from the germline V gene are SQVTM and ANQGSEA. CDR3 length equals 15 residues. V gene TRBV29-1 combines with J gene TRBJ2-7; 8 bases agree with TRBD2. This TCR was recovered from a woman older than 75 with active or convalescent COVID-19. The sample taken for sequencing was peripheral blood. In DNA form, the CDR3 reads TGCAGCGTTGACGGTCTGGCGGGGGGTACCTACGAGCAGTACTTC. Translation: CSVDGLAGGTYEQYF.